The next 16 T cell receptor beta chains were all read from a single sample in a study of T cells in Graves' hyperthyroidism and ophthalmopathy. There were TCR beta CDR3 regions amplified from RNA transcripts. Primed by the HTBI set, a first-round RT-PCR was run on the TCR CDR3. A single record per CDR3 protein comes from TCRdb applying MiXCR to the multiplex PCR reads. Here the sample spans about 290,000 distinct CDR3 sequences, over 15% being singletons. Sequencing was performed on blood. These receptors came from a woman in her sixties with Graves' ophthalmopathy.

This clonotype was detected a few times. The V call is TRBV20-1, the J call TRBJ2-5; D may be TRBD2 (6 bases). The CDR3 consists of 13 residues. Per the germline V gene, CDR1 is DFQATT and CDR2 is SNEGSKA (reference sequence). The V end was cut by 6 bases, the J end by 5 bases, with 16 bases between. As DNA, the CDR3 is TGCAGTGCCTATATACGGGAGTCGGAGACCCAGTACTTC. Amino acids: CSAYIRESETQYF.

The rearrangement uses TRBV9 and TRBJ1-5; 9 bases fit TRBD1. The germline V gene encodes CDR1 SGDLS and CDR2 YYNGEE. Trimming at V came to 4 bases and at J to 4 bases, leaving 6 bases not matched to a gene. The CDR3 is made up of 15 amino acids. The CDR3 here is CASSTWDRANQPQHF. The CDR3 DNA is TGTGCCAGCAGCACCTGGGACAGGGCAAATCAGCCCCAGCATTTT.

This clonotype was counted between two and nine times. The chain combines TRBV9 with TRBJ1-1; TRBD1 is a possible D gene (5 bases). The length of the CDR3 is 15 residues. Germline-derived CDR1 and CDR2 are SGDLS and YYNGEE. V gave up 4 bases and J gave up 1 base, with 14 bases separating them. CDR3 sequence (DNA): TGTGCCAGCAGCCCCCTCGGGGCGGGGAACACTGAAGCTTTCTTT. It is translated as CASSPLGAGNTEAFF. The full variable domain, its missing parts supplied by reference TRBV9 and TRBJ1-1, is DSGVTQTPKHLITATGQRVTLRCSPRSGDLSVYWYQQSLDQGLQFLIQYYNGEERAKGNILERFSAQQFPDLHSELNLSSLELGDSALYFCASSPLGAGNTEAFFGQGTRLTVV.

This clonotype was counted a few times. V usage is TRBV10-3 and J usage is TRBJ2-5, with 9 bases lining up with TRBD1. The CDR3 runs 14 residues. V gave up 4 bases and J gave up 3 bases; unmatched junction bases: 3. Germline loops: CDR1 ENHRY, CDR2 SYGVKD. The CDR3 is CAISGGTGKETQYF. For the CDR3, the DNA is TGTGCCATCAGTGGGGGGACAGGGAAAGAGACCCAGTACTTC.

This clonotype was counted only a few times. The V and J genes are TRBV6-2 or TRBV6-3 and TRBJ2-6; D may be TRBD1 (5 bases). The CDR3 contains 18 residues. V lost 5 bases to trimming and J lost 0 bases, with 17 bases between them. Germline V gene data show CDR1 as MNHEY and CDR2 as SVGEGT. CDR3 amino acids: CASSPRAGASSGANVLTF. As DNA, the CDR3 is TGTGCCAGCAGTCCCAGGGCAGGTGCGAGCTCTGGGGCCAACGTCCTGACTTTC.

A remark on this clonotype: A much larger clone sits a single nucleotide away, making a read error possible. V is TRBV15 and J is TRBJ1-3; D remains ambiguous. Per germline, CDR1 LNHNV and CDR2 YYDKDF (reference sequence). The CDR3 sequence is 15 residues long. CDR3 sequence (DNA): TGTGCCACCAGCAGAGATCAGGAGGCTGGAAACACCACATATTTT. The encoded protein is CATSRDQEAGNTTYF.

This clonotype was observed a few times. This chain links TRBV29-1 with TRBJ1-5; tentatively, D is TRBD1 (5 bases). Trimming removed 6 bases at V and 7 bases at J, with 16 bases between. Per the germline V gene, CDR1 is SQVTM and CDR2 is ANQGSEA. The CDR3 has 13 residues. Here the CDR3 reads CSVGELKGQPQHF. CDR3 DNA sequence: TGCAGCGTGGGAGAACTTAAGGGGCAGCCCCAGCATTTT.

This clonotype was counted ten times or more. The chain carries TRBV28 and TRBJ2-1; no clear D. Germline CDR1 is MDHEN and CDR2 is SYDVKM. V was pared by 5 bases and J by 6 bases, with 11 bases between. The CDR3 is 13 amino acids. The CDR3 DNA reads TGTGCCAGCAGTCCGCGCGGCCTCAATGAGCAGTTCTTC. It translates to CASSPRGLNEQFF.

Only a few counts were recorded for this clonotype. The chain links TRBV18 to TRBJ1-5, with TRBD1 as a possible D gene (5 bases). The CDR3 extends over 14 amino acids. With 1 base removed from V and 6 bases from J, the gap between germline ends came to 10 bases. Looked up from germline, CDR1 is KGHSH and CDR2 is LQKENI. DNA of the CDR3: TGTGCCAGCTCACCACAGGGGCCCCCTCAGCCCCAGCATTTT. Amino acids: CASSPQGPPQPQHF.

This clonotype was counted only a few times. The V call is TRBV4-2, the J call TRBJ2-5, with D possibly TRBD2 on 5 matching bases. The V gene lost 0 bases and the J gene lost 13 bases, with 21 bases spanning the gap. The CDR3 sequence is 15 residues long. Germline values: CDR1 LGHNA, CDR2 YNFKEQ. Here the CDR3 reads CASSQDRGAERSPYF. CDR3 DNA sequence: TGTGCCAGCAGCCAAGATAGAGGTGCCGAGCGGAGCCCGTACTTC.

This clonotype came up many times. The genes are TRBV2 and TRBJ1-5, with D uncertain. The CDR3 length is 14 residues. Germline CDR1 reads SNHLY; CDR2 reads FYNNEI. Between the trimmed V and J ends, which lost 7 bases and 5 bases, there was a span of 15 bases. CDR3 region: CASTISEGYQPQHF. The CDR3 coding sequence is TGTGCCAGCACGATCTCCGAGGGATATCAGCCCCAGCATTTT.

The chain couples TRBV18 to TRBJ2-2; 9 bases are a match to TRBD1. Unmatched junction bases numbered 4, after V lost 3 bases and J lost 5 bases. Per germline, CDR1 KGHSH and CDR2 LQKENI. CDR3 length: 15 amino acids. The CDR3 is CASSPRDRETGELFF. In nucleotides, the CDR3 is TGTGCCAGCTCACCGCGGGACAGGGAGACCGGGGAGCTGTTTTTT.

This chain uses TRBV4-2 with TRBJ1-6, with D possibly TRBD1 on 5 matching bases. The CDR3 is 15 residues long. CDR1 is LGHNA, CDR2 YNFKEQ, per germline. The V gene lost 4 bases and the J gene lost 5 bases, with 12 bases spanning the gap. CDR3 nucleotides: TGTGCCAGCAGCCGTCAGGGAGCCAATAATTCACCCCTCCACTTT. Translated: CASSRQGANNSPLHF.

This chain connects TRBV20-1 to TRBJ2-2; D gene ambiguous. The CDR3 runs to 15 residues. From germline, CDR1 is DFQATT and CDR2 SNEGSKA (reference sequence). V lost 1 base and J 0 bases, leaving 9 bases between the germline ends. CDR3 in amino acids: CSARAGYSNTGELFF. The CDR3 bases are TGCAGTGCTAGAGCGGGTTATTCGAACACCGGGGAGCTGTTTTTT.

This clonotype was seen a few times. The chain uses TRBV20-1 and TRBJ1-1; 9 bases are shared with TRBD1. The CDR3 consists of 12 residues. Germline CDR1 and CDR2: DFQATT and SNEGSKA (reference sequence). The V and J ends lost 7 bases and 6 bases, in that order; junction bases with no gene match: 6. The CDR3 here is CSVGQGSAEAFF. The CDR3 DNA follows: TGCAGTGTAGGACAGGGGAGCGCTGAAGCTTTCTTT.

This clonotype was seen at least ten times. This chain joins TRBV14 and TRBJ2-7; 12 nucleotides align to TRBD1. Germline CDR1 SGHDN, CDR2 FVKESK. The CDR3 covers 19 residues. Trimming removed 2 bases from V and 3 bases from J; junction bases left unmatched: 14. The CDR3 reads CASSQTRDRGPTLYYEQYF. CDR3 DNA: TGTGCCAGCAGCCAAACTAGGGACAGGGGGCCAACACTATACTACGAGCAGTACTTC. Full variable domain (rest looked up from reference TRBV14 and TRBJ2-7): EAGVTQFPSHSVIEKGQTVTLRCDPISGHDNLYWYRRVMGKEIKFLLHFVKESKQDESGMPNNRFLAERTGGTYSTLKVQPAELEDSGVYFCASSQTRDRGPTLYYEQYFGPGTRLTVT.